The rows below give T cell receptor beta chains drawn from one sample of a study of T cell responses to AZD1222 COVID-19 vaccine. This table comes from immunoSEQ multiplex PCR, and its TCRdb copy is limited to in-frame clones, with some not included. The repertoire holds about 120,000 clones, with 80% to 90% as singletons. The sequencing here drew on peripheral blood, taken on day 0 of AZD1222 vaccination. Every receptor here comes from an adult in good health. CDR3s include the opening cysteine and the closing phenylalanine or tryptophan. Fields, in order: clone size, V gene, D gene, J gene, CDR3 protein, CDR3 DNA. A D gene is named only where the DNA matches it firmly. Some rows have no size entry. The others give once, few or many, or a class for an expanded clone.

clone_size: few
v_call: TRBV3-1/TRBV3-2
d_call: TRBD1
j_call: TRBJ1-5
cdr3_aa: CASSPDRGENQPQHF
cdr3_nt: TGTGCCAGCAGCCCCGACAGGGGCGAAAATCAGCCCCAGCATTTT

clone_size: few
v_call: TRBV5-1
d_call: .
j_call: TRBJ2-7
cdr3_aa: CASSLGVATYEQYF
cdr3_nt: TGCGCCAGCAGCTTGGGGGTCGCTACCTACGAGCAGTACTTC

clone_size: .
v_call: TRBV20-1
d_call: TRBD2
j_call: TRBJ2-7
cdr3_aa: CSASMTSGAYEQYF
cdr3_nt: TGCAGTGCTAGTATGACTAGCGGAGCCTACGAGCAGTACTTC

clone_size: .
v_call: TRBV28
d_call: TRBD2
j_call: TRBJ2-7
cdr3_aa: CASSLSFEGGTPRYEQYF
cdr3_nt: TGTGCCAGCAGTTTATCCTTCGAGGGAGGGACGCCACGATACGAGCAGTACTTC

clone_size: .
v_call: TRBV6-5
d_call: TRBD1
j_call: TRBJ1-5
cdr3_aa: CASTPGTGNQPQHF
cdr3_nt: TGTGCCAGCACACCCGGGACAGGTAATCAGCCCCAGCATTTT

clone_size: .
v_call: TRBV11-2
d_call: .
j_call: TRBJ2-7
cdr3_aa: CASSHPRGRARGYEQYF
cdr3_nt: TGTGCCAGCAGCCACCCCCGGGGCAGGGCCAGGGGCTACGAGCAGTACTTC

clone_size: .
v_call: TRBV5-4
d_call: .
j_call: TRBJ2-7
cdr3_aa: CASSLGGSLRSSYEQYF
cdr3_nt: TGTGCCAGCAGCTTAGGTGGTAGCCTTCGTTCGTCATACGAGCAGTACTTC

clone_size: .
v_call: TRBV6-6
d_call: .
j_call: TRBJ1-2
cdr3_aa: CASQTPGTYGYTF
cdr3_nt: TGTGCCAGCCAGACTCCGGGAACCTATGGCTACACCTTC

clone_size: .
v_call: TRBV3-1/TRBV3-2
d_call: .
j_call: TRBJ2-7
cdr3_aa: CASSLEGVYEQYF
cdr3_nt: TGTGCCAGCAGCCTAGAAGGAGTGTACGAGCAGTACTTC

clone_size: .
v_call: TRBV7-8
d_call: .
j_call: TRBJ1-6
cdr3_aa: CASTINGGSPLHF
cdr3_nt: TGTGCCAGCACCATCAACGGGGGTTCACCCCTCCACTTT

clone_size: .
v_call: TRBV4-3
d_call: .
j_call: TRBJ2-7
cdr3_aa: CASSQAGWDRAYEQYF
cdr3_nt: TGCGCCAGCAGCCAAGCGGGCTGGGACCGAGCCTACGAGCAGTACTTC

clone_size: few
v_call: TRBV15
d_call: .
j_call: TRBJ1-5
cdr3_aa: CATSKPGHRNQPQHF
cdr3_nt: TGTGCCACCAGCAAACCAGGGCACCGCAATCAGCCCCAGCATTTT

clone_size: .
v_call: TRBV5-1
d_call: .
j_call: TRBJ1-1
cdr3_aa: CASTITGGNTEAFF
cdr3_nt: TGCGCCAGCACCATTACGGGAGGGAACACTGAAGCTTTCTTT

clone_size: .
v_call: TRBV28
d_call: .
j_call: TRBJ2-1
cdr3_aa: CASSLASSYNEQFF
cdr3_nt: TGTGCCAGCAGTTTAGCGAGCTCCTACAATGAGCAGTTCTTC

clone_size: .
v_call: TRBV28
d_call: .
j_call: TRBJ1-5
cdr3_aa: CASSSRDRFSQPQHF
cdr3_nt: TGTGCCAGCAGTTCCCGGGACCGTTTCTCTCAGCCCCAGCATTTT

clone_size: few
v_call: TRBV11-1
d_call: TRBD1
j_call: TRBJ2-1
cdr3_aa: CASSSGQGSYNEQFF
cdr3_nt: TGTGCCAGCAGCTCCGGACAGGGGTCCTACAATGAGCAGTTCTTC

clone_size: once
v_call: TRBV10-3
d_call: TRBD1
j_call: TRBJ2-1
cdr3_aa: CAISGSRTGSSYNEQFF
cdr3_nt: TGTGCCATCAGTGGATCGCGGACAGGGAGCTCCTACAATGAGCAGTTCTTC

clone_size: .
v_call: TRBV11-2
d_call: .
j_call: TRBJ1-1
cdr3_aa: CASSLGGVVGTEAFF
cdr3_nt: TGTGCCAGCAGCTTAGGTGGGGTCGTTGGCACTGAAGCTTTCTTT

clone_size: .
v_call: TRBV10-3
d_call: .
j_call: TRBJ1-4
cdr3_aa: CAISEAEGEKLFF
cdr3_nt: TGTGCCATCAGTGAGGCGGAGGGCGAAAAACTGTTTTTT

clone_size: .
v_call: TRBV7-9
d_call: TRBD1
j_call: TRBJ1-2
cdr3_aa: CASSSTGGHPNYGYTF
cdr3_nt: TGTGCCAGCAGCTCGACAGGGGGCCATCCCAACTATGGCTACACCTTC

clone_size: .
v_call: TRBV7-8
d_call: .
j_call: TRBJ2-7
cdr3_aa: CASSLGITGYEQYF
cdr3_nt: TGTGCCAGCAGCTTAGGAATCACAGGGTACGAGCAGTACTTC

clone_size: .
v_call: TRBV24-1
d_call: TRBD1
j_call: TRBJ2-4
cdr3_aa: CATPPPDRVGIQYF
cdr3_nt: TGTGCCACCCCTCCCCCGGACAGGGTCGGAATTCAGTACTTC

clone_size: once
v_call: TRBV18
d_call: TRBD1
j_call: TRBJ2-3
cdr3_aa: CASSPRIGTGALDTQYF
cdr3_nt: TGTGCCAGCTCACCCCGCATCGGGACAGGAGCCTTAGATACGCAGTATTTT

clone_size: .
v_call: TRBV5-1
d_call: .
j_call: TRBJ2-7
cdr3_aa: CASRTGAGSYEQYF
cdr3_nt: TGCGCCAGCAGGACGGGAGCAGGGTCCTACGAGCAGTACTTC

clone_size: .
v_call: TRBV2
d_call: .
j_call: TRBJ1-5
cdr3_aa: CASSQGSDQPQHF
cdr3_nt: TGTGCCAGCAGCCAGGGGTCAGATCAGCCCCAGCATTTT

clone_size: few
v_call: TRBV4-1
d_call: TRBD1
j_call: TRBJ1-2
cdr3_aa: CASSQSGTGENYGYTF
cdr3_nt: TGCGCCAGCAGCCAAAGCGGGACAGGGGAAAACTATGGCTACACCTTC

clone_size: .
v_call: TRBV15
d_call: .
j_call: TRBJ1-2
cdr3_aa: CATSRDRTVRGYTF
cdr3_nt: TGTGCCACCAGCAGAGATCGGACAGTTCGGGGCTACACCTTC

clone_size: .
v_call: TRBV4-2
d_call: .
j_call: TRBJ1-1
cdr3_aa: CASSQDWSAGTEAFF
cdr3_nt: TGTGCCAGCAGCCAAGATTGGTCGGCGGGCACTGAAGCTTTCTTT

clone_size: .
v_call: TRBV10-3
d_call: .
j_call: TRBJ2-3
cdr3_aa: CAISESLKPSSARDTQYF
cdr3_nt: TGTGCCATCAGTGAGTCTTTAAAACCGAGCTCAGCACGGGATACGCAGTATTTT

clone_size: .
v_call: TRBV6-5
d_call: TRBD1
j_call: TRBJ2-3
cdr3_aa: CASRVTGGWTDTQYF
cdr3_nt: TGTGCCAGCAGGGTGACAGGGGGATGGACAGATACGCAGTATTTT

clone_size: .
v_call: TRBV10-3
d_call: .
j_call: TRBJ1-1
cdr3_aa: CAISQGSTEAFF
cdr3_nt: TGTGCCATCAGCCAGGGGAGCACTGAAGCTTTCTTT

clone_size: once
v_call: TRBV5-1
d_call: .
j_call: TRBJ1-3
cdr3_aa: CASSSSPWGAKDGNTIYF
cdr3_nt: TGCGCCAGCAGCTCTTCTCCTTGGGGCGCTAAAGATGGAAACACCATATATTTT

clone_size: .
v_call: TRBV7-3
d_call: TRBD1
j_call: TRBJ2-1
cdr3_aa: CASSPQGAAEQFF
cdr3_nt: TGTGCCAGCAGCCCTCAGGGGGCGGCTGAGCAGTTCTTC

clone_size: .
v_call: TRBV18
d_call: TRBD2
j_call: TRBJ2-1
cdr3_aa: CASSPTSGNEQFF
cdr3_nt: TGTGCCAGCTCACCGACTAGCGGGAATGAGCAGTTCTTC

clone_size: .
v_call: TRBV4-2
d_call: TRBD1
j_call: TRBJ1-2
cdr3_aa: CASSQDGEVGGWSGYTF
cdr3_nt: TGTGCCAGCAGCCAAGATGGGGAGGTAGGGGGCTGGAGTGGCTACACCTTC

clone_size: .
v_call: TRBV19
d_call: .
j_call: TRBJ2-1
cdr3_aa: CASKGIQVNGEQFF
cdr3_nt: TGTGCCAGTAAAGGTATCCAGGTTAATGGGGAGCAGTTCTTC

clone_size: .
v_call: TRBV12-3/TRBV12-4
d_call: .
j_call: TRBJ1-1
cdr3_aa: CASSLWGKSEAFF
cdr3_nt: TGTGCCAGCAGTTTATGGGGGAAATCTGAAGCTTTCTTT

clone_size: .
v_call: TRBV6-5
d_call: TRBD1
j_call: TRBJ2-1
cdr3_aa: CASSGQGPYNEQFF
cdr3_nt: TGTGCCAGCAGCGGACAGGGCCCATACAATGAGCAGTTCTTC

clone_size: few
v_call: TRBV9
d_call: .
j_call: TRBJ1-3
cdr3_aa: CASSPTARGSGNTIYF
cdr3_nt: TGTGCCAGCAGCCCCACCGCCAGGGGCTCTGGAAACACCATATATTTT

clone_size: .
v_call: TRBV6-2/TRBV6-3
d_call: TRBD1
j_call: TRBJ1-2
cdr3_aa: CASSSGTVFYGYTF
cdr3_nt: TGTGCCAGCAGCAGTGGGACAGTTTTCTATGGCTACACCTTC

clone_size: .
v_call: TRBV24-1
d_call: .
j_call: TRBJ2-2
cdr3_aa: CATSDPPGRNTGELFF
cdr3_nt: TGTGCCACCAGTGATCCCCCGGGGCGGAACACCGGGGAGCTGTTTTTT

clone_size: .
v_call: TRBV14
d_call: .
j_call: TRBJ1-3
cdr3_aa: CASRHTSGNTIYF
cdr3_nt: TGTGCCAGCAGACATACCTCTGGAAACACCATATATTTT

clone_size: .
v_call: TRBV6-1
d_call: .
j_call: TRBJ1-1
cdr3_aa: CASSDRAAMNTEAFF
cdr3_nt: TGTGCCAGCAGTGATAGGGCCGCGATGAACACTGAAGCTTTCTTT

clone_size: .
v_call: TRBV5-1
d_call: .
j_call: TRBJ1-2
cdr3_aa: CASSLTANYGYTF
cdr3_nt: TGCGCCAGCAGCTTGACAGCTAACTATGGCTACACCTTC

clone_size: .
v_call: TRBV12-3/TRBV12-4
d_call: .
j_call: TRBJ2-1
cdr3_aa: CAYSEGDNEQFF
cdr3_nt: TGTGCCTACTCGGAGGGGGACAATGAGCAGTTCTTC

clone_size: few
v_call: TRBV28
d_call: .
j_call: TRBJ2-6
cdr3_aa: CASSYLSWTVDSGANVLTF
cdr3_nt: TGTGCCAGCAGTTATCTCAGTTGGACAGTTGACTCTGGGGCCAACGTCCTGACTTTC

clone_size: .
v_call: TRBV12-3/TRBV12-4
d_call: .
j_call: TRBJ2-1
cdr3_aa: CASTRLTNEQFF
cdr3_nt: TGTGCCAGCACCCGACTGACCAATGAGCAGTTCTTC

clone_size: .
v_call: TRBV7-3
d_call: .
j_call: TRBJ1-1
cdr3_aa: CASSAVQGTEAFF
cdr3_nt: TGTGCCAGCAGCGCAGTCCAGGGCACTGAAGCTTTCTTT